This TCR beta chain is from a study of glioma-infiltrating T cells. This clonotype was recorded many times. The target antigen is unknown. The iRepertoire nested amplicon-rescue multiplex PCR amplified TCR alpha and beta CDR3s from RNA. For one-step reverse transcription and amplification, about 85-400 ng of tissue mRNA or PBMC total RNA was used. TCRdb recomputed calls from the multiplex PCR reads with MiXCR, one row per CDR3 protein. The profile shows approximately 120,000 distinct CDR3 sequences, less than 30% of them singletons. Whole-study findings and limits: Non-neoplastic patients had below-expected tissue-blood divergence, while all gliomas exceeded expectation.

The V end was cut by 3 bases, the J end by 2 bases, with 8 bases between. The V gene's germline CDR1 is LNHDA and CDR2 SQIVND (reference sequence). CDR3 size: 13 residues. Sequencing was carried out using glioma tissue, nonneoplastic brain tissue, or PBMCs (not recorded which). This chain connects TRBV19 to TRBJ2-7; D remains unclear. This sequence originates from a human donor with low-grade glioma or glioblastoma, undergoing nonglioma brain surgery, or in good health (not recorded which). CDR3 protein: CASSIGSTYEQYF. CDR3 sequence (DNA): TGTGCCAGTAGTATCGGCAGTACCTACGAGCAGTACTTC.